This note documents a single TCR beta chain sequence. Deletions cut 2 bases from V and 2 bases from J, with 15 bases between. This CDR3 region has 16 residues. Germline values: CDR1 MGHDK, CDR2 SYGVNS. This sample is part of a study of OX40 agonist ivuxolimab in advanced cancers. Sequenced by immunoSEQ multiplex PCR; TCRdb stores in-frame clones only, minus some. The sample lists tens of thousands of clones; 70% to 90% were seen once. This clonotype was obtained from an adult with an advanced solid tumor such as melanoma, head and neck, liver or kidney cancer. The V gene is TRBV25-1, the J gene TRBJ1-1, with D possibly matching TRBD1 (6 bases). The specimen was CD4+ or CD8+ T cells sorted from blood, collected in a trial of the OX40 agonist ivuxolimab. The CDR3 loop is CASSEPGPGVNTEAFF. CDR3 bases: TGTGCCAGCAGTGAACCTGGGCCAGGGGTAAACACTGAAGCTTTCTTT.